The clone carrying this T cell receptor (beta chain) was seen more than once but under ten times. Its matching antigen is unknown. TCRdb called the 5' RACE reads again in MiXCR, with one record for every CDR3 protein. This sample has 50,000 to 70,000 distinct CDR3 sequences; more than 20% occur once, and the top ten carry 3.2%. Overall study findings and caveats: Tumor memory CD4+ T cell TCR gene usage was found to cluster with blood and lymph node memory CD4+ cells and with lymph node naive CD4+ cells.

Cells sorted as Tregs were CD4+, CD25+ and CD127-/low. Sequenced: tumor-infiltrating Tregs sorted from the breast tumor. The clonotype was recovered from a female donor with breast cancer.

The CDR3 protein is CASSLLSGHQETQYF. For the CDR3, the DNA is TGCGCCAGCAGCTTGCTTTCGGGACACCAAGAGACCCAGTACTTC. V gene TRBV5-1 combines with J gene TRBJ2-5; perhaps D is TRBD1 or TRBD2 (5 bases each). The CDR3 has 15 residues. The germline gives CDR1 SGHRS, CDR2 YFSETQ. V was clipped by 1 base and J by 0 bases, with 10 bases between them.